Shown below are 2 T cell receptor beta chains from a single sample sequenced in a study of blood T cell repertoires in COVID-19. Using immunoSEQ multiplex PCR, the repertoire was profiled, and TCRdb retains in-frame clones only, with some absent. The sample has 130,000 or so clones, over 65% seen once. Source material: peripheral blood. The receptors come from a man aged 50-60 years with acute or convalescent COVID-19.

J is TRBJ1-6 and V is TRBV2; no clear D. V was clipped by 6 bases and J by 5 bases, with 14 bases between them. This CDR3 contains 15 residues. Germline V gene sequence: CDR1 SNHLY, CDR2 FYNNEI. Here the CDR3 DNA reads TGTGCCAGCAGCCCCCAAAATACGGATAATTCACCCCTCCACTTT. Translation: CASSPQNTDNSPLHF.

This sequence joins TRBV2 and TRBJ2-1; a weak D match, TRBD2 (7 bases). CDR3 length: 15 residues. The germline V gene has CDR1 SNHLY and CDR2 FYNNEI. Trimming removed 4 bases from V and 9 bases from J, with 19 bases in between. This CDR3 is CASSGERGGTGEQFF. The DNA of the CDR3 is TGTGCCAGCAGTGGAGAGAGGGGGGGGACTGGTGAGCAGTTCTTC.